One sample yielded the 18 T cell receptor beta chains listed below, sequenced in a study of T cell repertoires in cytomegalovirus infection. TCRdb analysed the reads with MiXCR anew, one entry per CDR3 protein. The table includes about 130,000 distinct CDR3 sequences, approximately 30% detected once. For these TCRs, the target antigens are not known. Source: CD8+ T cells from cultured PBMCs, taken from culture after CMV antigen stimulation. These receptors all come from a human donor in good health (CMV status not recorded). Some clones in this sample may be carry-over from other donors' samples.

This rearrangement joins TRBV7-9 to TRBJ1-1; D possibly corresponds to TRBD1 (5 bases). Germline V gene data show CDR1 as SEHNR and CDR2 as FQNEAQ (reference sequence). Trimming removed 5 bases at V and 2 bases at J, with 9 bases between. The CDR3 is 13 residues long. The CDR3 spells CASSRRGNTEAFF. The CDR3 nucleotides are TGTGCCAGCAGCCGAAGGGGAAACACTGAAGCTTTCTTT.

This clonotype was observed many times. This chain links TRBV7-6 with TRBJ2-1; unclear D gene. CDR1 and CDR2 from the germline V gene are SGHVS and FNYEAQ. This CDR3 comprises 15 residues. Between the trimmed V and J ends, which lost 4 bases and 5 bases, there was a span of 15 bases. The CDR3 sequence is CASSSTQHPNNEQFF. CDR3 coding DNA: TGTGCCAGCAGCTCAACCCAACACCCTAACAATGAGCAGTTCTTC. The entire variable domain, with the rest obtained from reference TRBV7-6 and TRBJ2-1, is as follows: GAGVSQSPRYKVTKRGQDVALRCDPISGHVSLYWYRQALGQGPEFLTYFNYEAQQDKSGLPNDRFSAERPEGSISTLTIQRTEQRDSAMYRCASSSTQHPNNEQFFGPGTRLTVL.

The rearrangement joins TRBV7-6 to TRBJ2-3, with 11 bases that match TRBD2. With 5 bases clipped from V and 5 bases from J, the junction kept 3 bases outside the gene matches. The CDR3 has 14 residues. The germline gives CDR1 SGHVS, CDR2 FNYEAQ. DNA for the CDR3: TGTGCCAGCAGCCCACTAGCGGGGGAAGATACGCAGTATTTT. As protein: CASSPLAGEDTQYF.

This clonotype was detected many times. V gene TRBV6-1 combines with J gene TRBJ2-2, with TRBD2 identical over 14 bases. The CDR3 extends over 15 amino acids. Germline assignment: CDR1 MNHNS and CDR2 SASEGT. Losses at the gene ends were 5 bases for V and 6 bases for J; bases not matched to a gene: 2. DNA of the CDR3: TGTGCCAGCAGTCCGACTAGCGGGGGGGCCGGGGAGCTGTTTTTT. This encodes CASSPTSGGAGELFF.

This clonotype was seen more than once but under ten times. CDR3 amino acids: CASSLLLGQGTLSGANVLTF. The CDR3 region has the DNA TGTGCCAGCAGTTTACTTTTGGGACAGGGAACGCTCTCTGGGGCCAACGTCCTGACTTTC. This chain joins TRBV28 and TRBJ2-6; 9 nucleotides agree with TRBD1. The V segment lost 2 bases and the J segment 0 bases; nucleotides outside the gene matches: 11. The CDR3 extends over 20 amino acids. The germline V gene has CDR1 MDHEN and CDR2 SYDVKM.

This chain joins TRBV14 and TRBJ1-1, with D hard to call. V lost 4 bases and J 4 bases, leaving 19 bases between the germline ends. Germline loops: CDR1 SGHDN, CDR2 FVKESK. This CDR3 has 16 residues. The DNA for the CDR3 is TGTGCCAGCAGCCCTTTCCTGGCCGGTTTGGCCACTGAAGCTTTCTTT. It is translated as CASSPFLAGLATEAFF.

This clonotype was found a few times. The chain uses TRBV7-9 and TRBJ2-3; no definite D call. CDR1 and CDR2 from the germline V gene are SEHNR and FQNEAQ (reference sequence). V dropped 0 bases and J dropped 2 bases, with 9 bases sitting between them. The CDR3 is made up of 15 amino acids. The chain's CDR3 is CASSLARLSTDTQYF. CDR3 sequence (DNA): TGTGCCAGCAGCTTAGCCCGGCTCTCCACAGATACGCAGTATTTT.

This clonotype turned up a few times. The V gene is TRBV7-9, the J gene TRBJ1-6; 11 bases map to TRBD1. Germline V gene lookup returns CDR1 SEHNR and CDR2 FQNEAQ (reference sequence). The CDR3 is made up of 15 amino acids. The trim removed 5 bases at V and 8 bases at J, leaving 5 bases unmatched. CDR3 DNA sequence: TGTGCCAGCAGCCCGGGACAGGGGGTGTATTCACCCCTCCACTTT. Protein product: CASSPGQGVYSPLHF. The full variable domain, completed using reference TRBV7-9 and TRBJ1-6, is DTGVSQNPRHKITKRGQNVTFRCDPISEHNRLYWYRQTLGQGPEFLTYFQNEAQLEKSRLLSDRFSAERPKGSFSTLEIQRTEQGDSAMYLCASSPGQGVYSPLHFGNGTRLTVT.

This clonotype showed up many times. The CDR3 loop is CASSLERVSQPQHF. CDR3 DNA sequence: TGTGCCAGCAGCTTAGAAAGGGTTAGTCAGCCCCAGCATTTT. This chain joins TRBV7-8 and TRBJ1-5; D not certain. In germline, CDR1 is SGHVS, CDR2 FQNEAQ. V lost 1 base, J lost 6 bases, and 10 bases lay in between. The CDR3 covers 14 residues. Filled out from reference TRBV7-8 and TRBJ1-5, the complete variable domain reads GAGVSQSPRYKVAKRGQDVALRCDPISGHVSLFWYQQALGQGPEFLTYFQNEAQLDKSGLPSDRFFAERPEGSVSTLKIQRTQQEDSAVYLCASSLERVSQPQHFGDGTRLSIL.

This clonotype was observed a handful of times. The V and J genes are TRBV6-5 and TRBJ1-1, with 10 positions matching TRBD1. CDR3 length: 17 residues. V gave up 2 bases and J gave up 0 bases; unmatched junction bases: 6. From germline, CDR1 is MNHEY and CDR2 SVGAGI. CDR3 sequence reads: CASSYGTGDFMNTEAFF. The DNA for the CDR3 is TGTGCCAGCAGTTACGGGACAGGGGATTTCATGAACACTGAAGCTTTCTTT.

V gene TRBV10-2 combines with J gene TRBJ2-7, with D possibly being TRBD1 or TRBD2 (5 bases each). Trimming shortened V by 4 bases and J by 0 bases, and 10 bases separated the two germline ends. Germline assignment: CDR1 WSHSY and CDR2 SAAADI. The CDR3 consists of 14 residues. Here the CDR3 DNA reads TGCGCCAGCAGTGGGTCGGGGCGCTCCTACGAGCAGTACTTC. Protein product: CASSGSGRSYEQYF.

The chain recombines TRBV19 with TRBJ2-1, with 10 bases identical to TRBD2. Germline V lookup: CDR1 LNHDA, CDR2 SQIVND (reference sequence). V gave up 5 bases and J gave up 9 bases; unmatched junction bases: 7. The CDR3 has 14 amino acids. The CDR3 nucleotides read TGTGCCAGTAGTGTGGGACTAGCGCTTAGTGAGCAGTTCTTC. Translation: CASSVGLALSEQFF.

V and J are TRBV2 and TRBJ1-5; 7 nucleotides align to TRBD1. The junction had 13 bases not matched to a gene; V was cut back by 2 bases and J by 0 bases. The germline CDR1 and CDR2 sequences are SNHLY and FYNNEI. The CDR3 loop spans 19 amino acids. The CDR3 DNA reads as TGTGCCAGCAGTGAAATCGCAGGGGGAACCTTTTATAGCAATCAGCCCCAGCATTTT. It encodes CASSEIAGGTFYSNQPQHF.

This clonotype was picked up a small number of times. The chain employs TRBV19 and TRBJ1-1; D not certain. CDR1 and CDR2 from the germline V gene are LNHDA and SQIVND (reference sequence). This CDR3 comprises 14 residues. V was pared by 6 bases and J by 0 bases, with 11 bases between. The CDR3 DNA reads TGTGCCAGTAGCACGAGGATTATGAACACTGAAGCTTTCTTT. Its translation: CASSTRIMNTEAFF.

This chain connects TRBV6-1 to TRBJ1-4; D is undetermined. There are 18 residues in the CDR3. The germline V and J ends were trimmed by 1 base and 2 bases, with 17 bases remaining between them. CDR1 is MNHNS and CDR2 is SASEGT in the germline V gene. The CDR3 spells CASSEGLMDPYTNEKLFF. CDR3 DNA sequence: TGTGCCAGCAGTGAAGGACTCATGGACCCCTATACTAATGAAAAACTGTTTTTT.

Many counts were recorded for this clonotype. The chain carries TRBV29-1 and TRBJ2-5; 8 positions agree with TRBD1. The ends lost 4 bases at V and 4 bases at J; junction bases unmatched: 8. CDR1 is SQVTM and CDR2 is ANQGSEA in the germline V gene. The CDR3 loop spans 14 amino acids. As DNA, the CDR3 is TGCAGCGTTGGGCCGTCAGGGGGCGTAGAGACCCAGTACTTC. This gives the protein CSVGPSGGVETQYF.

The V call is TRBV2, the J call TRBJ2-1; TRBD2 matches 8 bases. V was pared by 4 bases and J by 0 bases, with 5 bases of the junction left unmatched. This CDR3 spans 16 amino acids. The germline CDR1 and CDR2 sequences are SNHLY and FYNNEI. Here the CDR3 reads CASSGGGGPSYNEQFF. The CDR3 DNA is TGTGCCAGCAGTGGTGGCGGGGGGCCCTCCTACAATGAGCAGTTCTTC.

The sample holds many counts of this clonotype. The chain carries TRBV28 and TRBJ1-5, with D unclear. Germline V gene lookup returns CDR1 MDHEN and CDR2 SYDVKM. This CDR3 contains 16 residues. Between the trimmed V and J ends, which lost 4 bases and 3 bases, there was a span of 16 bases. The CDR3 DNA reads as TGTGCCAGCAGTTCGACGACTGTCGGCGCCAATCAGCCCCAGCATTTT. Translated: CASSSTTVGANQPQHF.